Each of the 19 T cell receptor beta chains below was sequenced from the same sample in a study of T cell repertoires in cytomegalovirus infection. TCRdb called the reads again in MiXCR, with one record for every CDR3 protein. The sample carries 75,000 to 95,000 distinct CDR3 sequences, 45% to 55% recorded once. No antigen has been identified for these receptors. This sample comprised CD8+ T cells from cultured PBMCs, obtained from culture after CMV antigen stimulation. The receptors stem from a human donor in good health (CMV status not recorded). Some clones in this sample may be carry-over from other donors' samples.

This clonotype was counted between two and nine times. The chain is built from TRBV11-2 and TRBJ2-1; the D gene is possibly TRBD2 (5 bases). Germline CDR1 SGHAT, CDR2 FQNNGV. Trimming took 4 bases from V and 3 from J, leaving 16 bases between them. There are 16 residues in the CDR3. The CDR3 reads CASSSTTRSYYNEQFF. The CDR3 DNA follows: TGTGCCAGCAGCTCCACAACTAGATCATACTACAATGAGCAGTTCTTC.

This chain joins TRBV4-2 and TRBJ1-5; maybe TRBD1 (6 bases). This CDR3 spans 14 amino acids. Per germline, CDR1 LGHNA and CDR2 YNFKEQ. The V and J ends lost 6 bases and 2 bases respectively, with 11 bases between them. CDR3 nucleotides: TGTGCCAGCAGAGGGGGGGCGGGCAATCAGCCCCAGCATTTT. Translation gives CASRGGAGNQPQHF.

This clonotype has only a few counts. V and J are TRBV7-9 and TRBJ1-2; D is perhaps TRBD1 (6 bases). Germline values: CDR1 SEHNR, CDR2 FQNEAQ (reference sequence). V lost 5 bases to trimming and J lost 2 bases, with 15 bases between them. This CDR3 has 15 amino acids. The CDR3 is CASSPRQAPNYGYTF. The CDR3, as DNA: TGTGCCAGCAGCCCCCGACAGGCCCCCAACTATGGCTACACCTTC.

This chain joins TRBV2 and TRBJ1-1; 9 bases fit TRBD1. With 7 bases clipped from V and 5 bases from J, the junction kept 17 bases outside the gene matches. Germline V CDR1 and CDR2: SNHLY, FYNNEI. The CDR3 has 17 amino acids. The CDR3 DNA is TGTGCCAGCACCTCATCGAGGGGACACAGGGGGCGGACTGAAGCTTTCTTT. Translation: CASTSSRGHRGRTEAFF.

The chain is built from TRBV13 and TRBJ2-1; 7 bases agree with TRBD2. The CDR3 runs to 17 residues. Looked up from germline, CDR1 is PRHDT and CDR2 is FYEKMQ (reference sequence). V shed 1 base and J 8 bases; nucleotides not matched to a gene: 14. The CDR3 coding sequence is TGTGCCAGCAGCTTAGATCCAGCGGGGAGTTTTAGCGATGAGCAGTTCTTC. Amino acids: CASSLDPAGSFSDEQFF.

In this sample, this clonotype turned up once. V is TRBV27 and J is TRBJ2-7, with D uncertain. CDR1 is MNHEY, CDR2 SMNVEV, per germline (reference sequence). V dropped 6 bases and J dropped 5 bases, with 20 bases sitting between them. The CDR3 extends over 15 amino acids. The CDR3 sequence is CASSPSRPAVDEQYF. The CDR3 DNA reads TGTGCCAGCAGCCCCTCCCGCCCCGCGGTGGACGAGCAGTACTTC.

The genes are TRBV7-6 and TRBJ1-4; D may be TRBD1 (5 bases). The germline CDR1 and CDR2 sequences are SGHVS and FNYEAQ. V was cut by 6 bases and J by 3 bases, with 14 bases left in between. The CDR3 runs 15 residues. CDR3 sequence (DNA): TGTGCCAGCAGAAGAGGGACTGCCTCTAATGAAAAACTGTTTTTT. Its translation: CASRRGTASNEKLFF.

This clonotype appeared a few times. CDR3 DNA sequence: TGTGCCAGCAGCTTAGCCCCCCAGGGGGCGCACACCGGGGAGCTGTTTTTT. It codes for CASSLAPQGAHTGELFF. The chain is built from TRBV11-2 and TRBJ2-2, with TRBD1 matching over 8 bases. CDR1 is SGHAT, CDR2 FQNNGV, per germline. There are 17 residues in the CDR3. V was pared by 1 base and J by 3 bases, with 7 bases of the junction left unmatched. Combining the CDR3 with reference TRBV11-2 and TRBJ2-2 gives the whole variable domain EAGVAQSPRYKIIEKRQSVAFWCNPISGHATLYWYQQILGQGPKLLIQFQNNGVVDDSQLPKDRFSAERLKGVDSTLKIQPAKLEDSAVYLCASSLAPQGAHTGELFFGEGSRLTVL.

The chain couples TRBV4-2 to TRBJ1-5; the D is unclear. With 0 bases removed from V and 3 bases from J, the gap between germline ends came to 12 bases. The CDR3 is made up of 16 amino acids. CDR1 and CDR2 (germline): LGHNA, YNFKEQ. CDR3: CASSQEMIGLNQPQHF. CDR3 nucleotide sequence: TGTGCCAGCAGCCAAGAAATGATAGGGCTCAATCAGCCCCAGCATTTT.

V usage is TRBV19 and J usage is TRBJ1-2, with 8 bases lining up with TRBD1. The germline CDR1 and CDR2 sequences are LNHDA and SQIVND (reference sequence). The CDR3 runs 14 residues. V was pared by 4 bases and J by 5 bases, with 6 bases of the junction left unmatched. CDR3 DNA: TGTGCCAGTAGTAGCCAGGGGGCTGGATATGGCTACACCTTC. It encodes CASSSQGAGYGYTF.

This chain connects TRBV6-8 to TRBJ1-2; TRBD1 agrees at 8 bases. The CDR3 has 13 amino acids. V was pared by 5 bases and J by 4 bases, with 3 bases of the junction left unmatched. Germline V CDR1 and CDR2: MNHGY, SAAAGT. Written as DNA, the CDR3 is TGTGCCAGCAGTCGGGACAGGCCCTATGGCTACACCTTC. Translated, it gives CASSRDRPYGYTF.

This clonotype was found many times. The CDR3 coding sequence is TGTGCCAGCAGCTTGGGACAGGGGAAGGATGGGACCCTGTACTTC. As protein: CASSLGQGKDGTLYF. This chain uses TRBV5-6 with TRBJ2-7; 8 positions match TRBD1. J gave up 12 bases and V 0 bases, and 14 bases lay outside the gene matches. The CDR3 runs to 15 residues. The germline V gene encodes CDR1 SGHDT and CDR2 YYEEEE.

The genes are TRBV27 and TRBJ2-1, with TRBD2 identical over 9 bases. Germline CDR1 reads MNHEY; CDR2 reads SMNVEV (reference sequence). The CDR3 is made up of 15 amino acids. The V gene end was trimmed by 7 bases and the J gene end by 3 bases; junction bases not matched to a gene: 7. DNA for the CDR3: TGTGCCAGCATTGAGACTAGCGGATTCTACAATGAGCAGTTCTTC. Its protein product is CASIETSGFYNEQFF.

The chain joins TRBV7-3 to TRBJ1-1; D might be TRBD1 (6 bases). Germline CDR1 is SGHTA and CDR2 is FQGTGA. V was clipped by 4 bases and J by 0 bases, with 21 bases between them. The CDR3 is made up of 18 amino acids. The CDR3 bases are TGTGCCAGCAGCTCCACCGTGGGGGCCCTCGGGATGAACACTGAAGCTTTCTTT. Amino acids: CASSSTVGALGMNTEAFF.

The rearrangement uses TRBV5-4 and TRBJ2-7, with TRBD1 matching 12 bases. Germline V gene data show CDR1 as SGHNT and CDR2 as YYREEE (reference sequence). The CDR3 has 15 amino acids. V shed 1 base, J shed 7 bases, and the junction held 6 bases outside the gene matches. The CDR3 DNA follows: TGTGCCAGCAGCTTGAAGGGACAGGGGGCGGTGGAGCAGTACTTC. Amino acids: CASSLKGQGAVEQYF.

The chain's CDR3 is CASSYPRDPGDQPQHF. The CDR3 coding sequence is TGTGCCAGCAGTTACCCGAGGGATCCGGGGGATCAGCCCCAGCATTTT. The rearrangement links TRBV6-6 to TRBJ1-5; possible D gene TRBD1, 5 bases. This CDR3 region has 16 residues. V was pared by 2 bases and J by 5 bases, with 16 bases between. Germline V gene data show CDR1 as MNHNY and CDR2 as SVGAGI (reference sequence).

This clonotype was observed at least ten times. The chain links TRBV7-2 to TRBJ2-7; 7 bases map to TRBD2. The CDR3 has 15 residues. With V trimmed by 1 base and J by 5 bases, 8 bases remained unmatched. Germline V lookup: CDR1 SGHTA, CDR2 FQGNSA. The CDR3 coding sequence is TGTGCCAGCAGCTTAGTCGGCGGCGGGAGTAACGAGCAGTACTTC. Translation gives CASSLVGGGSNEQYF.

The V and J genes are TRBV7-9 and TRBJ2-7; 7 bases map to TRBD2. The CDR3 has 13 amino acids. J lost 2 bases, V lost 5 bases, and 3 bases had no gene match. Germline-derived CDR1 and CDR2 are SEHNR and FQNEAQ (reference sequence). The CDR3 sequence is CASSPSGTYEQYF. The CDR3 nucleotides read TGTGCCAGCAGCCCTAGCGGAACCTACGAGCAGTACTTC.

The gene calls are TRBV5-1 and TRBJ1-2; 11 bases agree with TRBD1. Trimming at V came to 4 bases and at J to 3 bases, leaving 5 bases not matched to a gene. Germline V gene lookup returns CDR1 SGHRS and CDR2 YFSETQ. CDR3 length equals 15 residues. The CDR3 sequence is CASSPRTGGDYGYTF. The CDR3 DNA reads as TGCGCCAGCAGCCCCAGGACAGGGGGCGACTATGGCTACACCTTC.